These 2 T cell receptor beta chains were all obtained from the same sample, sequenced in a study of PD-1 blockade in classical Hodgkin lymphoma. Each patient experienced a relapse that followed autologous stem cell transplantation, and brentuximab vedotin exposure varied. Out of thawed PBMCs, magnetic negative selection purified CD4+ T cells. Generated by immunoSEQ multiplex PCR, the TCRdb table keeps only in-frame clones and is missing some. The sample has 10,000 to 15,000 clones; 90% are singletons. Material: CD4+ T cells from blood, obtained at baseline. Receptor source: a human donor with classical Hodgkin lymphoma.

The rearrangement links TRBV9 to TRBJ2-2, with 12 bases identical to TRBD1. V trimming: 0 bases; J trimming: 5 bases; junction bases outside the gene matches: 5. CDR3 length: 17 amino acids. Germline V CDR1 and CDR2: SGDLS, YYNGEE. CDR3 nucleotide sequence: TGTGCCAGCAGCGTAGATCCGGGACAGGGGGCTACCGGGGAGCTGTTTTTT. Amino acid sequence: CASSVDPGQGATGELFF. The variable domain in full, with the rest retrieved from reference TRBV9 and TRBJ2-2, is DSGVTQTPKHLITATGQRVTLRCSPRSGDLSVYWYQQSLDQGLQFLIQYYNGEERAKGNILERFSAQQFPDLHSELNLSSLELGDSALYFCASSVDPGQGATGELFFGEGSRLTVL.

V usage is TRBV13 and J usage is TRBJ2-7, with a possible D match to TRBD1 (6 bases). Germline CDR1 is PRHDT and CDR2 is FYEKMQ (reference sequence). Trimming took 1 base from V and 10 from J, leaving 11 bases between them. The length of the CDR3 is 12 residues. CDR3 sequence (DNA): TGTGCCAGCAGCTTAGCTGCAGGGGAACAGTACTTC. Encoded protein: CASSLAAGEQYF. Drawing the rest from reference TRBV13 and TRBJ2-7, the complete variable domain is AAGVIQSPRHLIKEKRETATLKCYPIPRHDTVYWYQQGPGQDPQFLISFYEKMQSDKGSIPDRFSAQQFSDYHSELNMSSLELGDSALYFCASSLAAGEQYFGPGTRLTVT.